Each of the 28 T cell receptor beta chains below was sequenced from the same sample in a study of blood T cells in healthy people across ages. It was with a sample-barcoded 5' primer and a J-beta primer mix that a second PCR of about 6 to 11 cycles was run. MiXCR, run by TCRdb on the 5' RACE reads, gives a single entry per CDR3 protein. The sample includes approximately 800,000 distinct CDR3 sequences, just under 25% of them seen just once. These data were also reused for a study on T cells of mothers and their children.

The sequencing sample was made of blood. The receptors were gathered from a boy younger than 18 in good health.

The V call is TRBV20-1, the J call TRBJ2-5, with D perhaps matching TRBD1 (6 bases). The J call could be wrong; TRBJ2-1 is a better fit for the DNA end. This CDR3 is 14 amino acids long. In germline, CDR1 is DFQATT, CDR2 SNEGSKA (reference sequence). CDR3 coding DNA: TGCAGTGCTAGTGTCAGAGGGGGTTGGGGTGAGCAGTTCTTC. Its translation is CSASVRGGWGEQFF.

The chain combines TRBV9 with TRBJ2-2, with a possible D match to TRBD2 (5 bases). Germline V gene lookup returns CDR1 SGDLS and CDR2 YYNGEE. V lost 3 bases and J 3 bases, leaving 9 bases between the germline ends. CDR3 length: 14 amino acids. CDR3 residues: CASSATTYTGELFF. The CDR3 coding sequence is TGTGCCAGCAGCGCGACTACGTACACCGGGGAGCTGTTTTTT.

V gene TRBV7-6 combines with J gene TRBJ2-7, with 8 positions matching TRBD2. Germline CDR1 is SGHVS and CDR2 is FNYEAQ. Trimming took 5 bases from V and 7 from J; bases not matched to a gene: 10. The CDR3 consists of 14 residues. The CDR3 is CASSQGAGAVEQYF. In nucleotides, the CDR3 is TGTGCCAGCAGCCAAGGAGCGGGGGCGGTTGAGCAGTACTTC.

The table lists this clonotype with a few counts. This chain links TRBV20-1 with TRBJ2-1; TRBD2 matches 10 bases. The assigned J gene may be wrong: the sequence end matches TRBJ2-5 better. Germline CDR1 is DFQATT and CDR2 is SNEGSKA (reference sequence). CDR3 size: 14 residues. CDR3 in DNA: TGCAGTGCTAGTTGGACTAGCGGACAAGAGACCCAGTACTTC. It specifies CSASWTSGQETQYF.

This clonotype came up a few times. The junction departs from germline at one end; a sequencing error may be responsible. The chain has TRBV5-1 and TRBJ2-7; D gene unclear. The CDR3 has 11 amino acids. Per germline, CDR1 SGHRS and CDR2 YFSETQ. The chain's CDR3 is CASSASNEQYF. The CDR3 nucleotides read TGCGCCAGCAGCGCCTCCAACGAGCAGTACTTC.

This clonotype came up many times. In DNA form, the CDR3 reads TGTGCCAGCAGCGAGTGGGACAGGGTCTATGAAAAACTGTTTTTT. Translating it yields CASSEWDRVYEKLFF. The chain couples TRBV7-9 to TRBJ1-4; 9 nucleotides line up with TRBD1. Unmatched junction bases numbered 7, after V lost 5 bases and J lost 6 bases. Germline CDR1 reads SEHNR; CDR2 reads FQNEAQ (reference sequence). The CDR3 has 15 residues.

This chain connects TRBV4-1 to TRBJ1-1; 8 bases map to TRBD1. Looked up from germline, CDR1 is MGHRA and CDR2 is YSYEKL. The CDR3 consists of 16 residues. With 3 bases clipped from V and 4 bases from J, the junction kept 10 bases outside the gene matches. In nucleotides, the CDR3 is TGCGCCAGCAGCCACGTTACAGGGGGAAGAGGCACTGAAGCTTTCTTT. The encoded protein is CASSHVTGGRGTEAFF.

This clonotype was counted between two and nine times. The V gene is TRBV28, the J gene TRBJ2-1, with TRBD1 matching 9 bases. The junction had 8 bases not matched to a gene; V was cut back by 5 bases and J by 9 bases. The germline V gene encodes CDR1 MDHEN and CDR2 SYDVKM. CDR3 length equals 14 residues. The DNA of the CDR3 is TGTGCCAGCAGTCTTATAACAGGGGGCTCTGAGCAGTTCTTC. Its translation is CASSLITGGSEQFF.

This clonotype showed up just a few times. The chain uses TRBV4-3 and TRBJ2-5; either TRBD1 or TRBD2 may fit D (5 bases each). V was clipped by 1 base and J by 4 bases, with 13 bases between them. CDR1 is LGHNA and CDR2 is YSLEER in the germline V gene. The CDR3 loop spans 15 amino acids. The CDR3 loop is CASSQGSSRGETQYF. The CDR3 DNA is TGCGCCAGCAGCCAAGGTTCCTCGAGGGGAGAGACCCAGTACTTC.

The chain recombines TRBV27 with TRBJ1-2, with unresolved D. V was clipped by 4 bases and J by 3 bases, with 15 bases between them. The V gene's germline CDR1 is MNHEY and CDR2 SMNVEV (reference sequence). This CDR3 has 15 residues. CDR3 region: CASSSPGNRDYGYTF. The CDR3 DNA is TGTGCCAGCAGTTCCCCGGGCAACCGTGACTATGGCTACACCTTC.

The chain couples TRBV24-1 to TRBJ2-1; D is possibly TRBD1 or TRBD2 (5 bases each). Germline V gene lookup returns CDR1 KGHDR and CDR2 SFDVKD. Between the trimmed V and J ends, which lost 6 bases and 2 bases, there was a span of 7 bases. The CDR3 loop spans 13 amino acids. CDR3 region: CATSRGAYNEQFF. The DNA for the CDR3 is TGTGCCACCAGTCGAGGGGCCTACAATGAGCAGTTCTTC.

The V call is TRBV12-3 or TRBV12-4, the J call TRBJ1-5; 9 bases line up with TRBD1. Trimming at V came to 5 bases and at J to 4 bases, leaving 9 bases not matched to a gene. The CDR3 extends over 16 amino acids. The CDR3, as DNA: TGTGCCAGCAGTCCAACAGGGGGCGCGGGGAATCAGCCCCAGCATTTT. Residues: CASSPTGGAGNQPQHF.

The chain is built from TRBV12-3 or TRBV12-4 and TRBJ1-6, with D maybe TRBD1 (5 bases). V lost 5 bases, J lost 7 bases, and 12 bases lay in between. There are 14 residues in the CDR3. The CDR3 region has the DNA TGTGCCAGCAGTCCCGGGACGTACAATTCACCCCTCCACTTT. Its protein is CASSPGTYNSPLHF.

This clonotype was seen more than once but under ten times. The gene calls are TRBV20-1 and TRBJ2-5, with D possibly being TRBD1 (6 bases). CDR3 size: 12 residues. Germline CDR1 is DFQATT and CDR2 is SNEGSKA (reference sequence). Trimming removed 8 bases at V and 5 bases at J, with 15 bases between. The CDR3 sequence is CSPTGFRETQYF. As DNA, the CDR3 is TGCAGTCCAACAGGGTTTCGGGAGACCCAGTACTTC.

V and J are TRBV28 and TRBJ2-5; 9 bases map to TRBD1. The better agreement between TRBJ2-7 and the DNA end casts doubt on the J call. The CDR3 loop spans 13 amino acids. The germline CDR1 and CDR2 sequences are MDHEN and SYDVKM. In DNA form, the CDR3 reads TGTGCCAGCAGGCTAACAGGGGGCCACGAGCAGTACTTC. Its translation: CASRLTGGHEQYF.

The count of this clonotype is one. This sequence joins TRBV4-3 and TRBJ2-2; D is perhaps TRBD2 (6 bases). The germline gives CDR1 LGHNA, CDR2 YSLEER. The CDR3 totals 14 residues. Trimming removed 3 bases at V and 8 bases at J, with 13 bases between. This CDR3 reads CASSQTPSGGELFF. Here the CDR3 DNA reads TGCGCCAGCAGCCAGACCCCCAGCGGGGGGGAGCTGTTTTTT.

V gene TRBV29-1 combines with J gene TRBJ2-4, with TRBD1 as a possible D gene (7 bases). The CDR3 has 17 residues. CDR1 is SQVTM, CDR2 ANQGSEA, per germline. The ends were cut back, 4 bases at V and 3 bases at J, with 22 bases in the middle. CDR3 protein: CSVAGGPLGYVKNIQYF. CDR3 sequence (DNA): TGCAGCGTTGCAGGGGGGCCTCTGGGGTACGTCAAAAACATTCAGTACTTC.

This clonotype was seen a few times. The genes are TRBV6-5 and TRBJ1-3; 10 bases are a match to TRBD1. The CDR3 length is 18 residues. J gave up 1 base and V 0 bases, and 6 bases lay outside the gene matches. The V gene's germline CDR1 is MNHEY and CDR2 SVGAGI. The CDR3 region is CASSYSHDRGPSGNTIYF. The CDR3 DNA sequence: TGTGCCAGCAGTTACTCGCATGACAGGGGGCCATCTGGAAACACCATATATTTT.

The gene calls are TRBV7-8 and TRBJ2-1; 7 bases are a match to TRBD2. The assigned J gene may be wrong: the sequence end matches TRBJ2-5 better. Germline lookup yields CDR1 SGHVS and CDR2 FQNEAQ. The CDR3 loop spans 16 amino acids. The CDR3 nucleotides are TGTGCCAGCAGCTTAATAAGCGGGGTCCCCCGGGAGACCCAGTACTTC. Amino acids: CASSLISGVPRETQYF.

In this sample, this clonotype turned up a few times. V is TRBV16 and J is TRBJ2-5; 8 bases fit TRBD1. The last part of the DNA fits TRBJ2-7 better; the J call may be wrong. Germline values: CDR1 KGHSY, CDR2 FQNENV. CDR3 length: 16 amino acids. The CDR3 loop is CASSPRQGSFSYEQYF. CDR3 nucleotides: TGTGCCAGCAGCCCAAGACAGGGGAGCTTCTCCTACGAGCAGTACTTC.

This chain links TRBV30 with TRBJ2-3, with 9 nucleotides matching TRBD1. Trimming at V came to 4 bases and at J to 3 bases, leaving 11 bases not matched to a gene. The length of the CDR3 is 16 residues. Germline V gene sequence: CDR1 GTSNPN, CDR2 SVGIG (reference sequence). This CDR3 reads CAWNPGTGLGTDTQYF. For the CDR3, the DNA is TGTGCCTGGAACCCCGGGACAGGGTTAGGTACAGATACGCAGTATTTT.

The genes are TRBV7-9 and TRBJ2-4; D not resolved. The germline V gene encodes CDR1 SEHNR and CDR2 FQNEAQ (reference sequence). With 1 base removed from V and 4 bases from J, the gap between germline ends came to 8 bases. There are 14 residues in the CDR3. The CDR3 is CASSLVTVKNIQYF. CDR3 DNA: TGTGCCAGCAGCTTAGTAACAGTTAAAAACATTCAGTACTTC.

The count of this clonotype is one. Germline and junction disagree at one end, which may indicate a read error. The V gene is TRBV14, the J gene TRBJ1-1; D is unclear. CDR1 is SGHDN, CDR2 FVKESK, per germline. The CDR3 covers 11 residues. The CDR3 DNA follows: TGTCCCAGCAGCCAAGAATCTGAAGCTTTCTTT. Protein sequence: CPSSQESEAFF.

This clonotype turned up a few times. The chain joins TRBV6-5 to TRBJ2-6, with no clear D. Trimming took off 6 bases at V and 2 bases at J, with 17 bases between the two ends. From germline, CDR1 is MNHEY and CDR2 SVGAGI. The CDR3 totals 17 residues. The CDR3 here is CASSPVGVRTGANVLTF. DNA of the CDR3: TGTGCCAGCAGCCCCGTTGGGGTGAGAACTGGGGCCAACGTCCTGACTTTC.

This chain links TRBV14 with TRBJ1-1; D is uncertain. This CDR3 has 14 amino acids. Trimming pared 0 bases from V and 6 bases from J, leaving 11 bases between. The germline gives CDR1 SGHDN, CDR2 FVKESK. DNA for the CDR3: TGTGCCAGCAGCCAAGAAGGAGAAGTCCCTGAAGCTTTCTTT. It translates to CASSQEGEVPEAFF.

This rearrangement joins TRBV12-3 or TRBV12-4 to TRBJ2-3; D is unresolved. The CDR3 contains 18 residues. Trimming stripped 5 bases from V and 4 bases from J, with 25 bases between. CDR3 nucleotides: TGTGCCAGCAGTCCCCGTGAGATGGCGCCGACCCCTCCAGATACGCAGTATTTT. Translating gives CASSPREMAPTPPDTQYF.

This chain links TRBV5-5 with TRBJ1-3; D is uncertain. Germline V gene sequence: CDR1 SGHKS, CDR2 YYEKEE (reference sequence). Trimming took off 2 bases at V and 5 bases at J, with 26 bases between the two ends. The CDR3 length is 19 residues. For the CDR3, the DNA is TGTGCCAGCAGCTTCCAGGCAGTCGTCTCCCCGATGAATCGAAACACCATATATTTT. Residues: CASSFQAVVSPMNRNTIYF.

The rearrangement uses TRBV12-3 or TRBV12-4 and TRBJ2-5; D is uncertain. The J call may not be correct, given that the DNA end is closer to TRBJ2-1. This CDR3 has 13 amino acids. This chain's CDR3 is CASSGRSDNEQFF. For the CDR3, the DNA is TGTGCCAGCAGTGGCCGGTCAGACAATGAGCAGTTCTTC.